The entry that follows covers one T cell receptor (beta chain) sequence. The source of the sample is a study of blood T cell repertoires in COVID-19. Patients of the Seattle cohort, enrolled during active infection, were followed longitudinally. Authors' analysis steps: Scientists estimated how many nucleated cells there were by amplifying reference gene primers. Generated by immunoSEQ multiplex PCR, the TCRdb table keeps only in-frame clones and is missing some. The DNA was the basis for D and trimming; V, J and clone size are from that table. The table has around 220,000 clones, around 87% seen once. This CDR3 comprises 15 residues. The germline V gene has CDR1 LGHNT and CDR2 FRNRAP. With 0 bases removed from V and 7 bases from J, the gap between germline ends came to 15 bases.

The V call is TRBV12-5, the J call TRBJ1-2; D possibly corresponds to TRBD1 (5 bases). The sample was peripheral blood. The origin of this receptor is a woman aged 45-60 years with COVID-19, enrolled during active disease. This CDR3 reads CASGLVGTGVAGYTF. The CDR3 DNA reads TGTGCTAGTGGTTTGGTGGGAACAGGAGTTGCTGGCTACACCTTC.